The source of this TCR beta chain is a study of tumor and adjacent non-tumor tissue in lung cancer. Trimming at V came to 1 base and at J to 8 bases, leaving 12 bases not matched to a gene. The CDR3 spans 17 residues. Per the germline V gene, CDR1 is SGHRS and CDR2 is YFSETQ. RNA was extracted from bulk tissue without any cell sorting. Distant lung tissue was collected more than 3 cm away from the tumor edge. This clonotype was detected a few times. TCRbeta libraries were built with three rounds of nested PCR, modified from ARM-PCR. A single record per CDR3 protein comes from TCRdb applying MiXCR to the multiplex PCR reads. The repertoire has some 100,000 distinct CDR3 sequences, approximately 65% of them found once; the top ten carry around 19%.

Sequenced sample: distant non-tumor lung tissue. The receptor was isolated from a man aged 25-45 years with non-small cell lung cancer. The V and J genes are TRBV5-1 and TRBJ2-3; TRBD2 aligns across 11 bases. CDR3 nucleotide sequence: TGCGCCAGCAGCTTGTCGGGACTAGCGGCCCAGGTGGGTACGCAGTATTTT. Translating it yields CASSLSGLAAQVGTQYF.